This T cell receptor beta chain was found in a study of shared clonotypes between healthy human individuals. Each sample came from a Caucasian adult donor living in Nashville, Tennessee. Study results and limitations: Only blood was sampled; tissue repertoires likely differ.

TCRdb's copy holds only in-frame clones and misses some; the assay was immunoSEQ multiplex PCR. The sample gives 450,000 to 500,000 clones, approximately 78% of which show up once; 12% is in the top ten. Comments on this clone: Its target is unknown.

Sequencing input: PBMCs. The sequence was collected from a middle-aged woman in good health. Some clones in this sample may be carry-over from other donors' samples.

In DNA form, the CDR3 reads TGTGCCAGCAGCAAAAGGGACAGACCTAACTATGGCTACACCTTC. It is translated as CASSKRDRPNYGYTF. V is TRBV5-6 and J is TRBJ1-2; the match to TRBD1 covers 7 bases. The CDR3 spans 15 residues. The V gene's germline CDR1 is SGHDT and CDR2 YYEEEE. J was trimmed by 0 bases and V by 4 bases; bases with no gene match: 6.